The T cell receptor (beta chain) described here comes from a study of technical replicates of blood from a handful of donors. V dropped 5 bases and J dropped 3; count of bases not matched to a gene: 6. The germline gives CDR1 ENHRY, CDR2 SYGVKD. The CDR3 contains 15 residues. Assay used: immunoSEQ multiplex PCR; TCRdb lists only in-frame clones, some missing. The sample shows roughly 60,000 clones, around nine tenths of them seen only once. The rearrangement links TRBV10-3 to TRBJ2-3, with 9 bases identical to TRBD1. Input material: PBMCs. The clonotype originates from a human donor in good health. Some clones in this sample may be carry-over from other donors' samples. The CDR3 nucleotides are TGTGCCATCAGTATGCGCGGACAGGGGACAGATACGCAGTATTTT. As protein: CAISMRGQGTDTQYF.